The rows below give T cell receptor beta chains drawn from one sample of a study of blood T cell repertoires in COVID-19. Profiled with immunoSEQ multiplex PCR; TCRdb holds only in-frame clones, not every one. The sample has about 200,000 clones, roughly 80% seen once. Sequenced sample: PBMCs or T cells enriched from blood (not recorded which). Every receptor here comes from a woman aged 45-65 years who had been exposed to COVID-19. Each CDR3 is given with its conserved first and last residue. The D gene is left open where the match is weak. Some rows mark clone size as missing; the rest say once, few, many or name a class of expanded clone.

size	V	J	D	DNA	CDR3
.	TRBV19	TRBJ2-1	.	TGTGCCAGTAGTCCTTTCACTAGCTACAATGAGCAGTTCTTC	CASSPFTSYNEQFF
.	TRBV2	TRBJ2-2	.	TGTGCCAGCAGTGAAGCGCGGTGGACCGGGGAGCTGTTTTTT	CASSEARWTGELFF
.	TRBV27	TRBJ1-5	TRBD1	TGTGCCAGCAGCAACAACAGGGGGACCAATCAGCCCCAGCATTTT	CASSNNRGTNQPQHF
.	TRBV5-6	TRBJ2-2	.	TGTGCCAGCAGCTTGGATTACGGGGAGCTGTTTTTT	CASSLDYGELFF
.	TRBV7-9	TRBJ1-1	.	TGTGCCAGCAGCTTAGTGGTACAGAACACTGAAGCTTTCTTT	CASSLVVQNTEAFF
.	TRBV27	TRBJ1-2	TRBD1	TGTGCCAGCAGTTTGTATTCCGGGACAGGGGATATTCGGGGCTACACCTTC	CASSLYSGTGDIRGYTF
.	TRBV4-2	TRBJ1-5	TRBD1	TGTGCCAGCAGCCCCAAAGACAGGGGGAATCAGCCCCAGCATTTT	CASSPKDRGNQPQHF
.	TRBV11-2	TRBJ1-4	.	TGTGCCAGCAGCTTAAACCCTAGGTACGGTGAAAAACTGTTTTTT	CASSLNPRYGEKLFF
once	TRBV10-3	TRBJ2-4	.	TGTGCCATCAGTGGGGTAGCAAACATTCAGTACTTC	CAISGVANIQYF
.	TRBV18	TRBJ1-2	.	TGTGCCAGCTCACCCTCACAGAACACCTATGGCTACACCTTC	CASSPSQNTYGYTF
once	TRBV19	TRBJ2-1	TRBD1	TGTGCCAGTAGTCCGAGACAGGGGGCGCGGACCTACAATGAGCAGTTCTTC	CASSPRQGARTYNEQFF
.	TRBV28	TRBJ2-7	TRBD2	TGTGCCAGCAGTTTAAGCGGGGCTTTTTCCTACGAGCAGTACTTC	CASSLSGAFSYEQYF
few	TRBV5-3	TRBJ1-3	TRBD1	TGTGCCAGAAGCTCGGAATTGAGGGGGCGCGGAAACACCATATATTTT	CARSSELRGRGNTIYF
.	TRBV5-1	TRBJ1-1	TRBD1	TGCGCCAGCAGCTGGACAGGGGGGTACACTGAAGCTTTCTTT	CASSWTGGYTEAFF